The rows below give T cell receptor beta chains drawn from one sample of a study of T-cell memory formation after mild COVID-19. TCRdb reanalysed the 5' RACE reads using MiXCR and keeps one entry per CDR3 protein. The data show approximately 150,000 distinct CDR3 sequences, 15% to 20% seen once. The sample was PBMCs or a T cell subset sorted from them (not recorded which). The receptors originated from an adult woman who had mild COVID-19 (a few samples of this study predate the infection). Cell type and time point are not known. Each CDR3 is given without its conserved first and last residue. Fields, in order: J gene, V gene, clone size, CDR3 protein. Only some rows state a clone size, as once, few, many or a class for expanded clones.

J gene: TRBJ2-5; V gene: TRBV12-3/TRBV12-4; clone size: few; CDR3 protein: ASSLGTVGETQY
J gene: TRBJ2-1; V gene: TRBV20-1; clone size: few; CDR3 protein: SARDKLAGGRF
J gene: TRBJ2-1; V gene: TRBV6-2/TRBV6-3; clone size: -; CDR3 protein: ASSYPRTHNEQF
J gene: TRBJ2-7; V gene: TRBV6-6; clone size: few; CDR3 protein: ASSYSGGHLSYEQY
J gene: TRBJ1-1; V gene: TRBV10-3; clone size: many; CDR3 protein: AIRGPGRNTEAF
J gene: TRBJ2-3; V gene: TRBV7-9; clone size: -; CDR3 protein: ASSPGLAENTQY
J gene: TRBJ2-7; V gene: TRBV7-2; clone size: few; CDR3 protein: ASSLDPGRYYEQY
J gene: TRBJ1-1; V gene: TRBV25-1; clone size: few; CDR3 protein: ASSGGYRTLNTEAF
J gene: TRBJ2-3; V gene: TRBV5-1; clone size: -; CDR3 protein: ASAPTGGGTDTQY
J gene: TRBJ1-2; V gene: TRBV6-6; clone size: -; CDR3 protein: ASSYGGQEAGYT
J gene: TRBJ1-2; V gene: TRBV12-3/TRBV12-4; clone size: -; CDR3 protein: ASSLGQYTGYT
J gene: TRBJ2-7; V gene: TRBV3-1; clone size: few; CDR3 protein: ASSHGTYEQY
J gene: TRBJ2-1; V gene: TRBV12-3/TRBV12-4; clone size: -; CDR3 protein: ASSRSSEQF
J gene: TRBJ2-2; V gene: TRBV24-1; clone size: few; CDR3 protein: ATSDRFANTGELF
J gene: TRBJ2-1; V gene: TRBV11-1; clone size: few; CDR3 protein: ASSLGSGREGYNEQF
J gene: TRBJ2-3; V gene: TRBV5-1; clone size: few; CDR3 protein: ASSSRGDIGTDTQY
J gene: TRBJ1-2; V gene: TRBV6-1; clone size: few; CDR3 protein: ASSEAVLRGPYGYT
J gene: TRBJ2-7; V gene: TRBV7-9; clone size: few; CDR3 protein: ASSLEGTGPYEQY
J gene: TRBJ2-6; V gene: TRBV7-8; clone size: many; CDR3 protein: ASSRTGSGANVLT
J gene: TRBJ2-3; V gene: TRBV24-1; clone size: few; CDR3 protein: ATSDLPSSGGSDTQY
J gene: TRBJ2-7; V gene: TRBV12-3/TRBV12-4; clone size: -; CDR3 protein: ASSLLFDYEQY
J gene: TRBJ2-2; V gene: TRBV7-2; clone size: -; CDR3 protein: ASSLYSSRLAGGPGTGELF
J gene: TRBJ2-3; V gene: TRBV12-3/TRBV12-4; clone size: -; CDR3 protein: ASSLIAGQGSRYTQY
J gene: TRBJ1-2; V gene: TRBV20-1; clone size: -; CDR3 protein: SARTDSTYT
J gene: TRBJ2-3; V gene: TRBV5-1; clone size: -; CDR3 protein: ASSSDNTDTQY
J gene: TRBJ1-5; V gene: TRBV12-3/TRBV12-4; clone size: -; CDR3 protein: ASRVGYNQPQH
J gene: TRBJ2-7; V gene: TRBV5-1; clone size: -; CDR3 protein: ASSLDPGLPRGTY
J gene: TRBJ2-3; V gene: TRBV6-4; clone size: -; CDR3 protein: ASSEGLGDTQY
J gene: TRBJ1-5; V gene: TRBV5-5; clone size: -; CDR3 protein: ASSATGITQPQH
J gene: TRBJ2-5; V gene: TRBV7-2; clone size: -; CDR3 protein: ASSLGPVETQY
J gene: TRBJ2-2; V gene: TRBV5-1; clone size: -; CDR3 protein: ASSLVRGAAGELF
J gene: TRBJ1-5; V gene: TRBV4-1; clone size: -; CDR3 protein: ASSQGEGDRNQPQH
J gene: TRBJ2-1; V gene: TRBV2; clone size: few; CDR3 protein: ASSEGLAGSEQF
J gene: TRBJ2-1; V gene: TRBV7-7; clone size: -; CDR3 protein: ASSLDRGNEQF
J gene: TRBJ2-3; V gene: TRBV7-2; clone size: few; CDR3 protein: ASSLVPDTDTQY
J gene: TRBJ2-7; V gene: TRBV2; clone size: few; CDR3 protein: ASSLTVYEQY
J gene: TRBJ2-3; V gene: TRBV12-3/TRBV12-4; clone size: few; CDR3 protein: ASSRDRFDTQY
J gene: TRBJ1-2; V gene: TRBV29-1; clone size: -; CDR3 protein: SVEGVNRGPGYT
J gene: TRBJ2-7; V gene: TRBV5-4; clone size: -; CDR3 protein: ASSLDGTGSYEQY
J gene: TRBJ2-1; V gene: TRBV20-1; clone size: -; CDR3 protein: SARDSLAGVPGQF
J gene: TRBJ2-2; V gene: TRBV5-1; clone size: few; CDR3 protein: ATNAGNTGELF
J gene: TRBJ1-2; V gene: TRBV2; clone size: -; CDR3 protein: ASSEPFQGGPNYGYT
J gene: TRBJ2-2; V gene: TRBV12-3/TRBV12-4; clone size: -; CDR3 protein: ACISLRELF
J gene: TRBJ2-7; V gene: TRBV6-5; clone size: few; CDR3 protein: ASSYRGPHDEQY
J gene: TRBJ2-5; V gene: TRBV14; clone size: -; CDR3 protein: ASSQDRKTQY
J gene: TRBJ2-7; V gene: TRBV4-1; clone size: few; CDR3 protein: ASSRLAGVHEQY
J gene: TRBJ2-7; V gene: TRBV29-1; clone size: -; CDR3 protein: SVEDRQGLGSYEQY
J gene: TRBJ1-1; V gene: TRBV5-6; clone size: -; CDR3 protein: ASRQGQGFNTEAF
J gene: TRBJ1-1; V gene: TRBV27; clone size: many; CDR3 protein: ASSLQGAGNTEAF
J gene: TRBJ2-2; V gene: TRBV7-9; clone size: few; CDR3 protein: ASSSVVTGELF
J gene: TRBJ1-6; V gene: TRBV5-1; clone size: -; CDR3 protein: ASSLAGQGASPLH
J gene: TRBJ1-2; V gene: TRBV29-1; clone size: -; CDR3 protein: SVGIDRVGGYT
J gene: TRBJ2-7; V gene: TRBV20-1; clone size: -; CDR3 protein: SASSESSGGYEQY
J gene: TRBJ2-7; V gene: TRBV19; clone size: -; CDR3 protein: ASSSTAGGTYEQY